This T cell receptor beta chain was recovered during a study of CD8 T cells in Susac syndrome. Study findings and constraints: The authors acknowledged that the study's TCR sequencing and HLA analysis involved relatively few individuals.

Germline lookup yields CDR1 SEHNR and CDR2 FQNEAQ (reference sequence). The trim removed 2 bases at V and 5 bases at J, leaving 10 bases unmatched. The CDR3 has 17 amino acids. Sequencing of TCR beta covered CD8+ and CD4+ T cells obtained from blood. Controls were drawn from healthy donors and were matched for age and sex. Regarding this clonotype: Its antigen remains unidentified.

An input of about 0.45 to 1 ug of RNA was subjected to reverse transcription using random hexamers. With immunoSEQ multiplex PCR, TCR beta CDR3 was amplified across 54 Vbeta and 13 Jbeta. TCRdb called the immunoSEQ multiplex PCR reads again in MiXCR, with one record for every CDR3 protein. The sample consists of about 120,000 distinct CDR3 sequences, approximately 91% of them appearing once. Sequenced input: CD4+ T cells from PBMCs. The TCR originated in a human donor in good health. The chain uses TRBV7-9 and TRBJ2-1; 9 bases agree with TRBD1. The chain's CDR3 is CASSLSSPGTGNNEQFF. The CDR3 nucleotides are TGTGCCAGCAGCTTATCGAGCCCCGGGACAGGGAACAATGAGCAGTTCTTC.